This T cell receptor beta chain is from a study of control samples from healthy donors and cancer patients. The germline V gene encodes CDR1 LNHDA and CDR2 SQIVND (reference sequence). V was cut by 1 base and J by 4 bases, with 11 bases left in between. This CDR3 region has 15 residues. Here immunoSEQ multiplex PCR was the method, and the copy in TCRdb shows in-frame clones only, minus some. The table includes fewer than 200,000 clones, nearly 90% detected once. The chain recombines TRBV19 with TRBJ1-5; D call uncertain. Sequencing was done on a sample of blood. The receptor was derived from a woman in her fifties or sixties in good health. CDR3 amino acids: CASSIGRQMNQPQHF. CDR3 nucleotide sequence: TGTGCCAGTAGTATAGGGAGGCAGATGAATCAGCCCCAGCATTTT.